What follows is one TCR beta chain and its context. Its antigen is not known. The data derive from a study of CD8+ T cells in alopecia areata. The wider study: The drug, oral tofacitinib, was given to treated patients at 5 to 10 mg twice daily. The drug, tofacitinib, lasted 6 to 18 months, followed by 6 months off drug.

Sorting from PBMCs produced CD4+ and CD8+ T cells. Study observations and caveats: Lesional scalp, notably in alopecia totalis/universalis, had clonality above that of normal scalp.

V was pared by 2 bases and J by 1 base, with 9 bases between. This CDR3 contains 14 residues. Germline assignment: CDR1 SGHNT and CDR2 YYREEE (reference sequence). Extracted from the samples, RNA was reverse transcribed into cDNA to serve as the sequencing template. TCRdb's copy holds only in-frame clones and misses some; the assay was immunoSEQ multiplex PCR. The sample holds 100,000 to 150,000 clones, roughly 54% seen once. Sample: CD4+ T cells sorted from blood, taken at week 0. The sequence was obtained from a human donor with alopecia areata. J is TRBJ1-1 and V is TRBV5-4; D gene unclear. The CDR3 DNA sequence: TGTGCCAGCAGCTTTCTCACAGCGAACACTGAAGCTTTCTTT. Its protein product is CASSFLTANTEAFF.